This TCR beta chain was identified during a study of shared clonotypes between healthy human individuals. Clones were sequenced by immunoSEQ multiplex PCR, and TCRdb holds only the in-frame ones, with some missing. The sample gives about 1.1 million clones, 60% to 80% of which show up once; 0.89% is in the top ten. Donors were healthy HIV-negative adults without recent acute infections or vaccinations. The CDR3 is 14 amino acids. Trimming left V 7 bases short and J 5 bases short, with 17 bases between. Germline V gene sequence: CDR1 SQVTM, CDR2 ANQGSEA. Sequenced: memory CD4+ T cells from PBMCs. Subset defined: CD45RA-negative fraction. This clonotype was obtained from a man younger than 35 in good health. Some clones in this sample may be carry-over from other donors' samples. This chain joins TRBV29-1 and TRBJ2-2; tentatively, D is TRBD2 (6 bases). CDR3 sequence (DNA): TGCAGCGCGGACGGAGGGCGTGGAACCGGGGAGCTGTTTTTT. Its translation: CSADGGRGTGELFF.